This T cell receptor beta chain comes out of a study of control samples from healthy donors and cancer patients. The protocol was immunoSEQ multiplex PCR, while the TCRdb copy is restricted to in-frame clones and leaves out a portion. The table lists approximately 220,000 clones, roughly 94% of them singletons. In germline, CDR1 is LGHDT, CDR2 YNNKEL (reference sequence). The CDR3 totals 14 residues. Trimming removed 1 base from V and 1 base from J, with 7 bases in between. The origin of this receptor is a man aged 50 or older in good health. Material for sequencing was blood. This sequence joins TRBV3-1 (or the pseudogene TRBV3-2) and TRBJ1-1; D remains ambiguous. The CDR3 loop reads CASSQAGENTEAFF. The CDR3 bases are TGTGCCAGCAGCCAAGCTGGGGAGAACACTGAAGCTTTCTTT.